This paragraph covers one TCR beta chain sequence. The source of the sample is a study of blood T cell repertoires in COVID-19. Overall study context: Both acute and convalescent COVID-19 samples were obtained from the United States, Italy and Spain. The analysed material was cDNA or gDNA that came from T cells, B-cell-depleted T cells, or PBMCs.

Trimming took off 2 bases at V and 6 bases at J, with 23 bases between the two ends. Germline V gives CDR1 ENHRY, CDR2 SYGVKD. The CDR3 extends over 17 amino acids. Per the original methods: For nucleated cells, counts were estimated from reference gene primer amplification. Measured with immunoSEQ multiplex PCR; TCRdb has only the in-frame clones, and not every one. That table furnishes V, J and clone size, whereas the DNA furnished D and trimming. The table has about 64,000 clones, 65% to 80% seen once. This rearrangement joins TRBV10-3 to TRBJ2-7; tentative D call: TRBD1 (5 bases). This TCR came from a human donor in a cohort sampled during active COVID-19. The sequenced sample consisted of peripheral blood. The CDR3 here is CAISEGLGQGSSFEQYF. The CDR3 DNA is TGTGCCATCAGTGAGGGGTTGGGGCAGGGTTCGTCGTTCGAGCAGTACTTC.